This T cell receptor beta chain came from a study of T cell responses to AZD1222 COVID-19 vaccine (dated by TCRdb to the early 2020s). Broadly, across the study: AZD1222 recipients with second doses at about 4 weeks or about 12 weeks were pooled, because spike-specific TCR depth and breadth did not differ between schedules. TCR sequencing was performed for 233 trial participants, of whom about 200 were given two doses of AZD1222 and about 25 were given two doses of MenACWY control vaccine. Trial participants were enrolled into age subgroups of 18-55, 56-69 and 70-plus years, which contained about 150, 28 and 57 TCR-sequenced participants, respectively. Results and caveats for the whole study, not just this receptor: Nearly half of unique spike-specific TCRs reportedly recognized epitopes outside regions mutated in the B.1.351 and B.1.1.7 variants. In the small 56-69-year group, the increase in depth fell short of significance, most likely because of low power. Because no day 14 peak-response samples were available, repertoires were characterized only after the peak T cell response. Conclusions about previously exposed vaccinees are limited, since just five to seven AZD1222 recipients were seropositive for SARS-CoV-2 at baseline. Most participants were white British and females outnumbered males, and the authors suggested that clonal diversity may have been underestimated. CD4 TCRs associated with the vaccine covered the entire spike protein, and the dominant responses were in regions 160-218 and 743-854. A significant rise in spike-specific TCR breadth and depth was observed after two AZD1222 doses relative to day 0 and relative to MenACWY recipients.

A remark on this clone: What this receptor recognizes is not known. The sample holds no much larger clone one base away, and base qualities are not on file.

The CDR3 regions of human TCRbeta chains were analyzed by immunosequencing. The original methods were these. TCRs in the repertoires were matched against a reference library of SARS-CoV-2-specific TCRs that had been generated with the MIRA antigen-specificity platform. Breadth meant the fraction of unique TCRs that were SARS-CoV-2-associated, whereas depth meant the fraction of total T cells that were SARS-CoV-2-associated. Using the MIRA data, each spike-specific TCR was mapped to the spike region that the TCR reacts to and placed in a CD4 or CD8 class. Log10-transformed breadth and depth values were compared by one-way ANOVA with Sidak's multiple comparisons tests. The immuneACCESS repertoire file appears here via TCRdb, limited to in-frame rearrangements. These files lack a portion of the clones; in checked studies, under half of the deficit traces to unresolved V genes, and the cause of the others is not known. V and J calls and clone size follow that table, whereas D and trimming were derived from the DNA. In this sample the table shows around 150,000 clones, about nine tenths of which occur a single time. The ten most abundant clones make up around 5.9% of the sample.

What this sample's time point label stands for: baseline before first vaccination. Samples from vaccinated people were obtained from the UK trials COV001 and COV002, which included a single-blind randomized controlled phase 2/3 trial of AZD1222 (ChAdOx1 nCoV-19) in healthy adults. Trial participant PBMC samples were collected at day 0 and day 28 after the second dose for TCRbeta chain sequencing. Including cysteine and phenylalanine, the CDR3 has 15 amino acids. Kept here is only the CDR3 DNA, which spans 45 bases and is read in frame from base 1. V is trimmed back by 5 bases and J by 4 bases, and the junction contains 7 bases that no gene match accounts for. Per the germline V gene, SGHTA is the CDR1 and FQGNSA is the CDR2.

The receptor chain draws on TRBV7-2 and TRBJ1-5; 8 junctional bases match TRBD1. The sequenced sample was peripheral blood, obtained on day 0 of AZD1222 vaccination. The receptor comes from an adult in good health. The DNA sequence is as follows: TGTGCCAGCAGCGGTTGGACAGGGAATAATCAGCCCCAGCATTTT. Its translation is CASSGWTGNNQPQHF.